What follows are 10 T cell receptor beta chains derived from one specimen sequenced in a study of CD8+ T cells in alopecia areata. Following extraction, RNA underwent reverse transcription to cDNA, which served as the sequencing template. The repertoire was sequenced with immunoSEQ multiplex PCR; TCRdb's copy has only in-frame clones and lacks some. The sample was found to contain roughly 260,000 clones, and every one recurs. Cells that came from pooled cutaneous lymph nodes were sorted using CD4, CD8alpha, NKG2D, NKG2ACE and other markers. The sample consisted of CD4+ T cells sorted from a lymph node. These receptors were taken from a C3H/HeJ mouse with alopecia areata. The mice in this strain carry MHC haplotype H2-k.

This clone was found a few times. Mouse gene names and germline throughout. The read is 4 residues too short to cover the CDR3 end, so that end is filled in from the germline J gene. The V and J genes are TRBV31 and TRBJ2-7; a possible D gene is TRBD1 (6 bases). V was clipped by 3 bases and J by 2 bases, with 11 bases between them. CDR3 length: 13 amino acids. Germline V CDR1 and CDR2: GKSSPN, SITVG. The chain's CDR3 is CAWSLGTTYEQYF. CDR3 bases read: TGTGCCTGGAGCCTTGGGACAACCTAT. Full variable domain (rest looked up from reference TRBV31 and TRBJ2-7): AQTIHQWPVAEIKAVGSPLSLGCTIKGKSSPNLYWYWQATGGTLQQLFYSITVGQVESVVQLNLSASRPKDDQFILSTEKLLLSHSGFYLCAWSLGTTYEQYFGPGTRLTVL.

This clone turned up a few times. The germline and genes are mouse ones. Read coverage stops 4 residues before the CDR3 terminus; the germline J gene supplies the remainder. The rearrangement joins TRBV31 to TRBJ2-5; 12 bases align to TRBD1. Germline CDR1 reads GKSSPN; CDR2 reads SITVG. The CDR3 loop spans 14 amino acids. CDR3 region: CAWSWDRGLDTQYF. CDR3 bases read: TGTGCCTGGAGTTGGGACAGGGGGCTGGAC.

This clone was recorded a few times. These gene names are mouse names. The read ends 4 residues before the CDR3 terminus; that terminus is restored from the germline J gene. The chain combines TRBV19 with TRBJ1-2; 8 bases align to TRBD1. CDR3 size: 15 residues. V lost 1 base to trimming and J lost 3 bases; unmatched junction nucleotides: 5. Germline CDR1 reads FNHDT; CDR2 reads SITEND (reference sequence). The CDR3 DNA, read in part, is TGTGCCAGCAGTATACTGGGACAGGCCCACTCC. It is translated as CASSILGQAHS. The entire CDR3 reads CASSILGQAHSDYTF.

This clone was counted a few times. The germline and genes are mouse ones. The CDR3 is cut off 4 residues early in the read; its end comes from the germline J gene. V gene TRBV13-3 combines with J gene TRBJ2-1, with D possibly TRBD2 on 6 matching bases. Trimming removed 2 bases from V and 3 bases from J, with 12 bases in between. The germline gives CDR1 NNHDY, CDR2 SYVADS. The CDR3 is made up of 15 amino acids. The CDR3 protein is CASSEFGGSYAEQFF. CDR3 DNA, as far as it was read: TGTGCCAGCAGTGAATTTGGGGGAAGCTATGCT.

On this clone: Mouse gene names and germline throughout. With the read ending 4 residues before the CDR3 end, the germline J gene is used to fill in that end. V and J are TRBV5 and TRBJ2-5; possibly TRBD2 for D (5 bases). Trimming cost V 0 bases and J 0 bases, with 10 bases left between them. Germline lookup yields CDR1 LGHNA and CDR2 YNLKQL (reference sequence). The CDR3 extends over 16 amino acids. The covered CDR3 bases are TGTGCCAGCAGCCAAGATCCTGGGTATAACCAAGAC. Residues: CASSQDPGYNQD. From start to end, the CDR3 is CASSQDPGYNQDTQYF.

For this clone: Gene names and germline refer to mouse. Other DNA sequences in this specimen translate into the identical CDR3. CDR3 bases read: TGCACCTGCAGTGCAGATTGGGGGGGCGCTGAT. It specifies CTCSADWGGAD. The CDR3 in its entirety is CTCSADWGGADEQYF. The J gene is TRBJ2-7, the V gene TRBV1; 9 bases match TRBD2. Read coverage stops 4 residues before the CDR3 terminus; the germline J gene supplies the remainder. CDR3 length equals 15 residues. Germline values: CDR1 NSQYPW, CDR2 LRSPGD (reference sequence).

Notes on this clone: Mouse gene names and germline throughout. The read ends 4 residues early relative to the CDR3; the germline J gene fills the gap. The genes are TRBV1 and TRBJ2-7; 12 bases fit TRBD2. From germline, CDR1 is NSQYPW and CDR2 LRSPGD (reference sequence). This CDR3 is built from 15 residues. V shed 6 bases, J shed 0 bases, and the junction held 3 bases outside the gene matches. CDR3 amino acids: CTCRGTGGSSYEQYF. CDR3 bases read: TGCACCTGCAGGGGGACTGGGGGGAGCTCCTAT. Combining the CDR3 with reference TRBV1 and TRBJ2-7 gives the whole variable domain VTLLEQNPRWRLVPRGQAVNLRCILKNSQYPWMSWYQQDLQKQLQWLFTLRSPGDKEVKSLPGADYLATRVTDTELRLQVANMSQGRTLYCTCRGTGGSSYEQYFGPGTRLTVL.

Comments on this clone: The gene symbols are mouse symbols. The CDR3 end is not reached by the read, which stops 4 residues before it; the germline J gene fills it in. V is TRBV1 and J is TRBJ2-3; maybe TRBD1 (6 bases). Trimming cost V 4 bases and J 1 base, with 9 bases left between them. The CDR3 runs to 14 residues. Germline V lookup: CDR1 NSQYPW, CDR2 LRSPGD (reference sequence). CDR3 sequence reads: CTCSDRAGAETLYF. The DNA read from the CDR3 is TGCACCTGCAGTGACAGGGCGGGTGCAGAA. Combining the CDR3 with reference TRBV1 and TRBJ2-3 gives the whole variable domain VTLLEQNPRWRLVPRGQAVNLRCILKNSQYPWMSWYQQDLQKQLQWLFTLRSPGDKEVKSLPGADYLATRVTDTELRLQVANMSQGRTLYCTCSDRAGAETLYFGSGTRLTVL.

Remarks on this clone: Gene names refer to mouse genes. From the germline J gene comes the end of the CDR3, since the read stops 4 residues before it. V gene TRBV19 combines with J gene TRBJ2-5, with D maybe TRBD1 (5 bases). V was clipped by 4 bases and J by 2 bases, with 8 bases between them. There are 13 residues in the CDR3. Germline loops: CDR1 FNHDT, CDR2 SITEND (reference sequence). The CDR3: CASSRQRQDTQYF. The sequenced CDR3 bases are TGTGCCAGCAGTCGACAGCGCCAAGAC.

Comment on this clone: Gene names and germline refer to mouse. The read ends 4 residues early relative to the CDR3; the germline J gene fills the gap. This chain joins TRBV13-1 and TRBJ2-2; D possibly corresponds to TRBD1 (6 bases). CDR3 length: 15 residues. V gave up 1 base and J gave up 3 bases, with 10 bases separating them. Germline assignment: CDR1 NSHNY and CDR2 SYGAGN. The CDR3 bases that were read are TGTGCCAGCAGTGATCACAGGGCTCACACCGGG. Translated: CASSDHRAHTG. In full, the CDR3 reads CASSDHRAHTGQLYF.